One and the same sample provided the 30 T cell receptor beta chains below, sequenced in a study of patients and donors after allogeneic stem cell transplantation. TCRdb called the RT-PCR reads again in MiXCR, with one record for every CDR3 protein. The sample holds 200,000 to 250,000 distinct CDR3 sequences, 14% seen once. Sequencing used blood, either unsorted or a sorted T cell fraction (not recorded which). Every receptor here comes from a human donor who was either an allogeneic HSCT recipient or a stem cell or donor lymphocyte infusion donor (not recorded which). It is not recorded whose cells these are; they may come from a transplant donor.

This clonotype occurred a few times. The chain recombines TRBV9 with TRBJ2-1; 8 positions agree with TRBD1. The germline V gene has CDR1 SGDLS and CDR2 YYNGEE. The CDR3 extends over 16 amino acids. V dropped 1 base and J dropped 7; count of bases not matched to a gene: 10. The CDR3 reads CASSVQGQGRSNEQFF. DNA for the CDR3: TGTGCCAGCAGCGTACAAGGACAGGGTAGGAGTAATGAGCAGTTCTTC.

The V call is TRBV5-1, the J call TRBJ1-5; 8 nucleotides align to TRBD1. The CDR3 has 15 amino acids. V gave up 0 bases and J gave up 2 bases; unmatched junction bases: 1. Germline V gives CDR1 SGHRS, CDR2 YFSETQ. The CDR3 DNA reads TGCGCCAGCAGCTTGGAGGACAGGGGCAATCAGCCCCAGCATTTT. It translates to CASSLEDRGNQPQHF.

The CDR3 sequence: CAWKRQGRSEAFF. For the CDR3, the DNA is TGTGCCTGGAAGAGACAAGGGCGCTCTGAAGCTTTCTTT. The chain couples TRBV30 to TRBJ1-1; no clear D. This CDR3 comprises 13 residues. Germline lookup yields CDR1 GTSNPN and CDR2 SVGIG (reference sequence). The ends were cut back, 4 bases at V and 6 bases at J, with 15 bases in the middle.

The chain couples TRBV27 to TRBJ2-5, with D tentatively TRBD1 or TRBD2 (7 bases each). Germline CDR1 is MNHEY and CDR2 is SMNVEV (reference sequence). The CDR3 extends over 15 amino acids. Deletions cut 6 bases from V and 7 bases from J, with 21 bases between. In nucleotides, the CDR3 is TGTGCCAGCAGCAAGGGGGCGGGAGTTATCGTGACCCAGTACTTC. It encodes CASSKGAGVIVTQYF.

This clonotype turned up a few times. V usage is TRBV28 and J usage is TRBJ2-3; D is perhaps TRBD2 (6 bases). Germline V gene lookup returns CDR1 MDHEN and CDR2 SYDVKM. V lost 2 bases, J lost 7 bases, and 13 bases lay in between. CDR3 size: 14 residues. The CDR3, as DNA: TGTGCCAGCAGTTTAGCGGGAATAGCACATACGCAGTATTTT. This encodes CASSLAGIAHTQYF.

This clonotype was counted many times. The rearrangement joins TRBV7-6 to TRBJ2-7; D is unresolved. CDR1 SGHVS and CDR2 FNYEAQ come from the germline V gene. This CDR3 spans 12 amino acids. Trimming stripped 2 bases from V and 3 bases from J, with 5 bases between. The CDR3 DNA reads as TGTGCCAGCAGCTTAATGGACTACGAGCAGTACTTC. The encoded protein is CASSLMDYEQYF.

This clonotype is deemed medium-sized. V usage is TRBV20-1 and J usage is TRBJ2-7, with TRBD2 as a possible D gene (5 bases). There are 12 residues in the CDR3. Trimming removed 6 bases from V and 2 bases from J, with 11 bases in between. CDR1 is DFQATT, CDR2 SNEGSKA, per germline (reference sequence). The DNA for the CDR3 is TGCAGTGCCCTAGAGGGTACCTACGAGCAGTACTTC. As protein: CSALEGTYEQYF.

The table lists this clonotype with a few counts. The CDR3: CASSSPGTATRYTF. The CDR3 DNA sequence: TGCGCCAGCAGCAGCCCCGGGACGGCCACCCGCTACACCTTC. The gene calls are TRBV5-1 and TRBJ1-2, with D possibly TRBD1 on 5 matching bases. The CDR3 has 14 residues. Looked up from germline, CDR1 is SGHRS and CDR2 is YFSETQ. V gave up 4 bases and J gave up 9 bases, with 19 bases separating them.

This clonotype showed up many times. J is TRBJ2-2 and V is TRBV7-2; 11 bases align to TRBD2. This CDR3 is 16 amino acids long. Germline CDR1 and CDR2: SGHTA and FQGNSA. The ends lost 5 bases at V and 7 bases at J; junction bases unmatched: 9. CDR3 in amino acids: CASSLTTSGGIGELFF. The CDR3 DNA reads TGTGCCAGCAGCCTAACAACTAGCGGGGGAATCGGGGAGCTGTTTTTT.

This clonotype showed up just a few times. The chain joins TRBV20-1 to TRBJ1-3; D unresolved. Germline CDR1 is DFQATT and CDR2 is SNEGSKA (reference sequence). Trimming removed 6 bases at V and 1 base at J, with 4 bases between. The CDR3 contains 11 residues. The CDR3 DNA follows: TGCAGTGCGCTGTCTGGAAACACCATATATTTT. It yields the protein CSALSGNTIYF.

This clonotype was detected only a few times. This rearrangement joins TRBV20-1 to TRBJ2-1; 11 bases agree with TRBD2. This CDR3 contains 15 residues. Germline V CDR1 and CDR2: DFQATT, SNEGSKA (reference sequence). Losses at the gene ends were 6 bases for V and 6 bases for J; bases not matched to a gene: 10. The CDR3 here is CSARPLAGAGNEQFF. The CDR3 DNA is TGCAGTGCGCGCCCACTAGCGGGGGCGGGCAATGAGCAGTTCTTC.

The rearrangement uses TRBV5-1 and TRBJ2-7; no clear D gene. Looked up from germline, CDR1 is SGHRS and CDR2 is YFSETQ. The V end lost 1 base, the J end lost 6 bases, and 11 bases lay between the germline ends. The CDR3 length is 13 residues. CDR3 region: CASSLYGSGEQYF. DNA of the CDR3: TGCGCCAGCAGCTTGTACGGATCGGGCGAGCAGTACTTC.

This sequence joins TRBV5-1 and TRBJ1-6; 7 bases align to TRBD1. V lost 0 bases to trimming and J lost 9 bases; unmatched junction nucleotides: 6. There are 15 residues in the CDR3. Looked up from germline, CDR1 is SGHRS and CDR2 is YFSETQ. The chain's CDR3 is CASSLGDRVGSPLHF. The CDR3 DNA sequence: TGCGCCAGCAGCTTGGGTGACAGGGTAGGTTCACCCCTCCACTTT.

This clonotype turned up a few times. V gene TRBV7-2 combines with J gene TRBJ2-5; 7 bases map to TRBD2. The CDR3 consists of 16 residues. Germline V gene data show CDR1 as SGHTA and CDR2 as FQGNSA. V was clipped by 1 base and J by 2 bases; unmatched bases: 7. Here the CDR3 reads CASSLGLAVRQETQYF. The CDR3 bases are TGTGCCAGCAGCTTAGGGCTAGCGGTTAGACAAGAGACCCAGTACTTC.

The genes are TRBV7-2 and TRBJ2-5; D gene ambiguous. Per germline, CDR1 SGHTA and CDR2 FQGNSA. Between the trimmed V and J ends, which lost 6 bases and 1 base, there was a span of 9 bases. This CDR3 comprises 13 residues. The DNA for the CDR3 is TGTGCCAGCAGACCACACCTCCAAGAGACCCAGTACTTC. Amino acids: CASRPHLQETQYF.

V usage is TRBV3-1 and J usage is TRBJ2-1; weak D call: TRBD2 (5 bases). Trimming pared 6 bases from V and 10 bases from J, leaving 16 bases between. The germline V gene encodes CDR1 LGHDT and CDR2 YNNKEL (reference sequence). The CDR3 covers 13 residues. The DNA for the CDR3 is TGTGCCAGCAGGGCCTACGGGGAAACAGAGCAGTTCTTC. It translates to CASRAYGETEQFF.

V is TRBV2 and J is TRBJ2-4, with D tentatively TRBD1 (6 bases). The germline V gene encodes CDR1 SNHLY and CDR2 FYNNEI. V shed 10 bases and J shed 1 base, with 14 bases lying between them. The CDR3 sequence is 14 residues long. In DNA form, the CDR3 reads TGTGCCATCCTTAAGCAGGGGGCCAAAAACATTCAGTACTTC. This sequence encodes CAILKQGAKNIQYF.

This clonotype was detected many times. This chain joins TRBV4-3 and TRBJ2-6, with D unresolved. V was trimmed by 1 base and J by 0 bases, leaving 4 bases between them. The CDR3 covers 15 residues. Germline assignment: CDR1 LGHNA and CDR2 YSLEER. CDR3 loop: CASSQGTSGANVLTF. The CDR3 DNA reads as TGCGCCAGCAGCCAAGGGACCTCTGGGGCCAACGTCCTGACTTTC.

The sample holds a few counts of this clonotype. V is TRBV13 and J is TRBJ2-1, with D hard to call. CDR1 is PRHDT and CDR2 is FYEKMQ in the germline V gene (reference sequence). The CDR3 is 16 amino acids. V lost 3 bases and J 1 base, leaving 13 bases between the germline ends. The CDR3 region has the DNA TGTGCCAGCAGCTTCTTCTTGGAACCATCCTACAATGAGCAGTTCTTC. Its protein is CASSFFLEPSYNEQFF.

This clonotype was observed many times. V gene TRBV30 combines with J gene TRBJ1-3; no definite D call. V lost 1 base, J lost 5 bases, and 15 bases lay in between. CDR1 and CDR2 from the germline V gene are GTSNPN and SVGIG (reference sequence). This CDR3 is built from 15 residues. For the CDR3, the DNA is TGTGCCTGGAGTGACCGGACCCACAGCAGAAACACCATATATTTT. Translating gives CAWSDRTHSRNTIYF.

The genes are TRBV7-9 and TRBJ1-2, with D possibly matching TRBD1 (5 bases). Germline lookup yields CDR1 SEHNR and CDR2 FQNEAQ (reference sequence). The CDR3 runs to 13 residues. V was cut by 7 bases and J by 7 bases, with 16 bases left in between. The CDR3 coding sequence is TGTGCCAGCACCCAGACCAGGGACGGTGGCTACACCTTC. Translated: CASTQTRDGGYTF.

This clonotype was detected many times. This chain joins TRBV12-5 and TRBJ2-1, with D uncertain. Germline CDR1 reads LGHNT; CDR2 reads FRNRAP. The length of the CDR3 is 20 residues. The V end was cut by 1 base, the J end by 3 bases, with 25 bases between. CDR3 DNA: TGTGCTAGTGGTTTGGACGGGTTCTGGGCTACACAATCCTACTACAATGAGCAGTTCTTC. Amino acid sequence: CASGLDGFWATQSYYNEQFF.

At least ten counts were recorded for this clonotype. V and J are TRBV12-3 or TRBV12-4 and TRBJ1-1; D is ambiguous. V lost 3 bases to trimming and J lost 4 bases, with 6 bases between them. CDR3 length: 12 amino acids. CDR3 coding DNA: TGTGCCAGCAGTTTTTTATCCACTGAAGCTTTCTTT. Protein sequence: CASSFLSTEAFF.

This clonotype was observed a few times. V usage is TRBV7-9 and J usage is TRBJ1-6; D remains ambiguous. This CDR3 is built from 15 residues. V shed 1 base and J shed 0 bases, with 4 bases lying between them. CDR1 and CDR2 from the germline V gene are SEHNR and FQNEAQ (reference sequence). This CDR3 reads CASSLGGSYNSPLHF. DNA for the CDR3: TGTGCCAGCAGCTTAGGGGGCTCCTATAATTCACCCCTCCACTTT.

This clonotype was counted between two and nine times. V gene TRBV12-3 or TRBV12-4 combines with J gene TRBJ2-2; 8 nucleotides agree with TRBD2. Unmatched junction bases numbered 18, after V lost 6 bases and J lost 6 bases. The CDR3 consists of 18 residues. In nucleotides, the CDR3 is TGTGCCAGCAGCCCGGAGGTCGGTAAATCGGGAGGGCCCGGGGAGCTGTTTTTT. Its protein is CASSPEVGKSGGPGELFF.

The V and J genes are TRBV20-1 and TRBJ2-7, with TRBD1 matching over 7 bases. The CDR3 runs 15 residues. Germline trimming cut 4 bases from V and 4 bases from J; bases unmatched to any gene: 13. The germline gives CDR1 DFQATT, CDR2 SNEGSKA (reference sequence). The CDR3 nucleotides read TGCAGTGCTATCCCTATCACAGGGGCCGGTTACGAGCAGTACTTC. Its translation is CSAIPITGAGYEQYF.

The sample holds one count of this clonotype. J is TRBJ2-7 and V is TRBV2, with TRBD2 identical over 8 bases. This CDR3 region has 16 residues. V was pared by 1 base and J by 6 bases, with 11 bases of the junction left unmatched. In germline, CDR1 is SNHLY, CDR2 FYNNEI. The CDR3 here is CASSEGGGGTPGEQYF. The CDR3 DNA reads TGTGCCAGCAGTGAAGGAGGCGGGGGGACTCCTGGCGAGCAGTACTTC.

The V and J genes are TRBV19 and TRBJ1-6; 8 bases fit TRBD1. The CDR3 loop spans 15 amino acids. The V gene end was trimmed by 4 bases and the J gene end by 7 bases; junction bases not matched to a gene: 6. CDR1 and CDR2 (germline): LNHDA, SQIVND (reference sequence). In DNA, the CDR3 is TGTGCCAGTAGTACAGACAGGGGCGAAAATTCACCCCTCCACTTT. Its translation: CASSTDRGENSPLHF.

This rearrangement joins TRBV2 to TRBJ2-6, with TRBD1 matching over 9 bases. Losses at the gene ends were 7 bases for V and 8 bases for J; bases not matched to a gene: 6. This CDR3 spans 14 amino acids. Germline-derived CDR1 and CDR2 are SNHLY and FYNNEI. The CDR3 sequence: CASTRTGASNVLTF. In nucleotides, the CDR3 is TGTGCCAGCACTAGGACAGGGGCTTCCAACGTCCTGACTTTC. Combining the CDR3 with reference TRBV2 and TRBJ2-6 gives the whole variable domain EPEVTQTPSHQVTQMGQEVILRCVPISNHLYFYWYRQILGQKVEFLVSFYNNEISEKSEIFDDQFSVERPDGSNFTLKIRSTKLEDSAMYFCASTRTGASNVLTFGAGSRLTVL.

The sample holds a few counts of this clonotype. The chain couples TRBV5-4 to TRBJ2-7, with 7 nucleotides matching TRBD2. The length of the CDR3 is 14 residues. V shed 5 bases, J shed 5 bases, and the junction held 10 bases outside the gene matches. CDR1 and CDR2 from the germline V gene are SGHNT and YYREEE (reference sequence). In nucleotides, the CDR3 is TGTGCCAGCAGAATAACGGGAGGAGAGAACGAGCAGTACTTC. Its translation: CASRITGGENEQYF.